Below are 26 T cell receptor beta chains sequenced from a single sample in a study of CD8+CD57+ T cells in acquired aplastic anemia. Profiling of TCR beta VDJ combinations and CDR3 sequences used genomic DNA as template. TCRdb recomputed calls from the reads with MiXCR, one row per CDR3 protein. This sample has roughly 280,000 distinct CDR3 sequences, with approximately 58% found just once. Sequencing was done on patients that had shown CD8+CD57+ cell expansion by flow cytometry. Sequencing input: sorted CD4+, CD8+, or CD8+CD57+ T cells (not recorded which) from PBMCs. Every receptor here comes from a human donor with aplastic anemia.

The genes are TRBV20-1 and TRBJ1-5; 7 positions match TRBD1. J lost 2 bases, V lost 6 bases, and 10 bases had no gene match. The length of the CDR3 is 15 residues. Germline V lookup: CDR1 DFQATT, CDR2 SNEGSKA (reference sequence). Here the CDR3 reads CSARPLGQGNQPQHF. Here the CDR3 DNA reads TGCAGTGCGCGACCGCTCGGACAGGGCAATCAGCCCCAGCATTTT.

The chain recombines TRBV12-5 with TRBJ1-1; no clear D. The CDR3 runs to 13 residues. V gave up 3 bases and J gave up 1 base, with 6 bases separating them. Germline lookup yields CDR1 LGHNT and CDR2 FRNRAP. DNA of the CDR3: TGTGCTAGTGGTTTCCCGACGAACACTGAAGCTTTCTTT. Its protein product is CASGFPTNTEAFF.

This clonotype showed up just once. The rearrangement links TRBV7-2 to TRBJ1-2; the D gene is possibly TRBD1 (5 bases). The CDR3 covers 13 residues. V lost 5 bases and J 5 bases, leaving 12 bases between the germline ends. Germline assignment: CDR1 SGHTA and CDR2 FQGNSA. The CDR3 DNA is TGTGCCAGCAGCCACCGAGGGGATTATGGCTACACCTTC. Encoded protein: CASSHRGDYGYTF.

This clonotype appeared once. This chain joins TRBV5-1 and TRBJ1-2; 9 nucleotides align to TRBD1. The CDR3 totals 15 residues. Germline V gene data show CDR1 as SGHRS and CDR2 as YFSETQ. V shed 3 bases, J shed 3 bases, and the junction held 6 bases outside the gene matches. The CDR3 is CASSSGTGSHYGYTF. The DNA for the CDR3 is TGCGCCAGCAGCTCCGGGACAGGGTCACACTATGGCTACACCTTC.

CDR3 sequence: CASSPWTDTQYF. The CDR3 nucleotides read TGTGCCAGCAGCCCTTGGACAGATACGCAGTATTTT. The rearrangement links TRBV9 to TRBJ2-3; unclear D gene. This CDR3 is built from 12 residues. V was clipped by 4 bases and J by 3 bases, with 6 bases between them. CDR1 is SGDLS, CDR2 YYNGEE, per germline.

In its sample, this clonotype was seen many times. The chain couples TRBV5-1 to TRBJ1-6, with TRBD1 matching over 8 bases. The CDR3 is 15 residues long. J was trimmed by 7 bases and V by 3 bases; bases with no gene match: 6. Germline CDR1 SGHRS, CDR2 YFSETQ. This CDR3 reads CASSYTGTGNSPLHF. The CDR3 DNA reads as TGCGCCAGCAGCTACACCGGGACAGGAAATTCACCCCTCCACTTT.

Remarks on this clonotype: One end of the junction varies from germline; a read error may be responsible. V usage is TRBV10-3 and J usage is TRBJ1-5, with D perhaps TRBD1 (5 bases). Germline lookup yields CDR1 ENHRY and CDR2 SYGVKD. The CDR3 totals 14 residues. The CDR3 is CASSYLPGLAYEHF. CDR3 coding DNA: TGTGCCAGCAGTTACTTGCCGGGACTAGCTTACGAGCATTTT.

Remarks on this clonotype: Here the CDR3 omits its conserved ending phenylalanine or tryptophan, so a read error is the likely source. No DNA is shown, since the ends of the CDR3 on it are uncertain; the CDR3 is the one TCRdb lists. The chain is built from TRBV5-1 and TRBJ2-5. The CDR3 is 8 amino acids long, termini counted. Germline-derived CDR1 and CDR2 are SGHRS and YFSETQ. The CDR3: CASSSMPS.

The rearrangement joins TRBV15 to TRBJ2-7; 7 positions agree with TRBD2. Germline V gene data show CDR1 as LNHNV and CDR2 as YYDKDF (reference sequence). The CDR3 spans 15 residues. Trimming took 1 base from V and 7 from J; bases not matched to a gene: 10. In nucleotides, the CDR3 is TGTGCCACCAGCAGAGGCGGGAGCTCCTACAATGAGCAGTACTTC. Its translation: CATSRGGSSYNEQYF.

This clonotype was observed a few times. The chain recombines TRBV10-3 with TRBJ1-6; D is unresolved. The germline gives CDR1 ENHRY, CDR2 SYGVKD. The V end was cut by 3 bases, the J end by 3 bases, with 21 bases between. CDR3 length: 19 residues. CDR3 sequence: CAISDSVDAPLGYNSPLHF. DNA of the CDR3: TGTGCCATCAGTGATTCGGTGGACGCTCCCTTAGGCTATAATTCACCCCTCCACTTT.

The chain joins TRBV6-1 to TRBJ2-7; 7 positions match TRBD1. The V segment lost 7 bases and the J segment 3 bases; nucleotides outside the gene matches: 9. Looked up from germline, CDR1 is MNHNS and CDR2 is SASEGT. The CDR3 contains 14 residues. CDR3 bases: TGTGCCAGCAAAACTGAGGGACAGCGCTACGAGCAGTACTTC. Its translation is CASKTEGQRYEQYF.

A note on this clonotype: This may be a read error: a much more frequent sequence differs by one nucleotide. The chain is built from TRBV4-1 and TRBJ2-4, with D hard to call. The V gene's germline CDR1 is MGHRA and CDR2 YSYEKL. The ends were cut back, 0 bases at V and 11 bases at J, with 8 bases in the middle. CDR3 length: 12 residues. CDR3 DNA: TGCGCCAGCAGCCAAGATGAAAGAGTTCAGTACTTC. Translated: CASSQDERVQYF.

This clonotype was picked up many times. The chain has TRBV6-1 and TRBJ2-3; 12 nucleotides agree with TRBD2. The CDR3 is 16 residues long. The germline V gene encodes CDR1 MNHNS and CDR2 SASEGT. V trimming: 8 bases; J trimming: 2 bases; junction bases outside the gene matches: 8. CDR3 region: CASLGLAGSLTDTQYF. The CDR3 DNA follows: TGTGCCAGCTTAGGACTAGCGGGAAGCCTCACAGATACGCAGTATTTT.

The V call is TRBV25-1, the J call TRBJ2-3; maybe TRBD2 (7 bases). CDR1 and CDR2 from the germline V gene are MGHDK and SYGVNS. Trimming cost V 4 bases and J 4 bases, with 12 bases left between them. This CDR3 region has 14 residues. For the CDR3, the DNA is TGTGCCAGCAGTGTTACGGGGGGCCCAGATACGCAGTATTTT. It yields the protein CASSVTGGPDTQYF.

There are many counts of this clonotype. This sequence joins TRBV5-1 and TRBJ2-2, with a possible D match to TRBD2 (5 bases). CDR3 length: 16 residues. Germline values: CDR1 SGHRS, CDR2 YFSETQ. The V and J ends lost 0 bases and 2 bases respectively, with 11 bases between them. CDR3 loop: CASSLAGILNTGELFF. In DNA, the CDR3 is TGCGCCAGCAGCTTGGCCGGGATCTTAAACACCGGGGAGCTGTTTTTT.

The V gene is TRBV29-1, the J gene TRBJ1-3; D perhaps matches TRBD1 (5 bases). The germline gives CDR1 SQVTM, CDR2 ANQGSEA. V lost 7 bases, J lost 0 bases, and 13 bases lay in between. CDR3 size: 14 residues. CDR3 bases: TGCAGCGCCGAAACGACAGACTCTGGAAACACCATATATTTT. This translates into CSAETTDSGNTIYF.

The V and J genes are TRBV20-1 and TRBJ2-7; 13 positions match TRBD2. There are 16 residues in the CDR3. J was trimmed by 1 base and V by 5 bases; bases with no gene match: 8. Germline V gene lookup returns CDR1 DFQATT and CDR2 SNEGSKA (reference sequence). CDR3 residues: CSAQLTSGRRSYEQYF. The DNA of the CDR3 is TGCAGTGCTCAGTTGACTAGCGGGAGGAGGTCCTACGAGCAGTACTTC.

This clonotype was recorded only once. The rearrangement links TRBV7-3 to TRBJ2-5; D is perhaps TRBD1 (5 bases). The DNA matches TRBJ2-7 better at its end, which makes the J call doubtful. Germline loops: CDR1 SGHTA, CDR2 FQGTGA. The CDR3 is 14 amino acids. In DNA form, the CDR3 reads TGTGCCAGCAGCTTAGAACCAGGGATGTACGAGCAGTACTTC. Residues: CASSLEPGMYEQYF.

The gene calls are TRBV11-2 and TRBJ2-7; D not resolved. Trimming took 6 bases from V and 6 from J, leaving 15 bases between them. Germline V gives CDR1 SGHAT, CDR2 FQNNGV. The CDR3 covers 13 residues. CDR3 bases: TGTGCCAGCAGTGTGAGAGCTTCGGTCGAGCAGTACTTC. Amino acid sequence: CASSVRASVEQYF.

As DNA, the CDR3 is TGTGCCAGCAGCTTAACGGGACAGGGGGAAAAACTGTTTTTT. Translation: CASSLTGQGEKLFF. The chain employs TRBV7-3 and TRBJ1-4; TRBD1 matches at 10 bases. Germline CDR1 is SGHTA and CDR2 is FQGTGA. The ends lost 0 bases at V and 8 bases at J; junction bases unmatched: 0. The CDR3 spans 14 residues.

This clonotype was recorded at least ten times. The gene calls are TRBV27 and TRBJ1-2, with 12 positions matching TRBD1. Germline V gene lookup returns CDR1 MNHEY and CDR2 SMNVEV (reference sequence). The V gene end was trimmed by 3 bases and the J gene end by 7 bases; junction bases not matched to a gene: 6. The CDR3 runs 15 residues. In DNA form, the CDR3 reads TGTGCCAGCAGTTTTGGGACAGGGGGCGCATTTGGCTACACCTTC. Translated: CASSFGTGGAFGYTF.

The chain couples TRBV20-1 to TRBJ1-1, with 9 bases that match TRBD1. V shed 3 bases and J 5 bases; nucleotides not matched to a gene: 4. Germline assignment: CDR1 DFQATT and CDR2 SNEGSKA (reference sequence). This CDR3 is 13 amino acids long. CDR3: CSASRTGATEAFF. The DNA of the CDR3 is TGCAGTGCTAGCCGGACAGGGGCGACTGAAGCTTTCTTT.

The V and J genes are TRBV5-6 and TRBJ2-5, with D maybe TRBD2 (6 bases). Germline V gene lookup returns CDR1 SGHDT and CDR2 YYEEEE. The V and J ends lost 4 bases and 4 bases respectively, with 20 bases between them. The CDR3 totals 16 residues. The CDR3 sequence: CASSLVLKGLLETQYF. CDR3 DNA: TGTGCCAGCAGCCTTGTATTAAAGGGACTGTTAGAGACCCAGTACTTC.

This chain uses TRBV5-1 with TRBJ2-1, with a weak D call TRBD1 (6 bases). CDR3 length equals 17 residues. V lost 0 bases and J lost 1, with 14 bases in between. CDR1 and CDR2 from the germline V gene are SGHRS and YFSETQ. CDR3 DNA: TGCGCCAGCAGCTTGGGGACAGACCTTCTGTCCTACAATGAGCAGTTCTTC. As protein: CASSLGTDLLSYNEQFF.

This clonotype was seen once. The chain joins TRBV11-2 to TRBJ1-6, with 7 bases aligning to TRBD1. The V segment lost 5 bases and the J segment 11 bases; nucleotides outside the gene matches: 9. The CDR3 is 14 residues long. The germline V gene has CDR1 SGHAT and CDR2 FQNNGV. CDR3 residues: CASSPRQGMAPLHF. The CDR3 nucleotides read TGTGCCAGCAGCCCTCGACAGGGTATGGCACCCCTCCACTTT.

This clonotype was seen a handful of times. The chain uses TRBV7-8 and TRBJ2-1; possible D gene TRBD2, 6 bases. Germline lookup yields CDR1 SGHVS and CDR2 FQNEAQ. Trimming removed 1 base from V and 5 bases from J, with 15 bases in between. The CDR3 runs to 16 residues. Here the CDR3 DNA reads TGTGCCAGCAGCTTAGGGGAAGCGGGCAACCACAATGAGCAGTTCTTC. Protein sequence: CASSLGEAGNHNEQFF.